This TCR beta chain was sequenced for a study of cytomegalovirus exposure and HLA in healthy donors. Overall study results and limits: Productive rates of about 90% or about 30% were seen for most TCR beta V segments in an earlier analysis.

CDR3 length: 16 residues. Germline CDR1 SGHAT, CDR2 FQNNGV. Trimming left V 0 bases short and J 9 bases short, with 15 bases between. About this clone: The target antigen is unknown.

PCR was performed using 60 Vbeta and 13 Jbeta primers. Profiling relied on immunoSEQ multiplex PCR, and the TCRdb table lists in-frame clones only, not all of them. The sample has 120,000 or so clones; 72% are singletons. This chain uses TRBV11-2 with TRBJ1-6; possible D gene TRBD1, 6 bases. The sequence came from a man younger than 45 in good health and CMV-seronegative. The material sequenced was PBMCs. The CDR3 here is CASSLDRLQGFSPLHF. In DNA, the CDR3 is TGTGCCAGCAGCTTAGATCGACTACAGGGATTTTCACCCCTCCACTTT.